The T cell receptor beta chain under discussion was sequenced for a study of blood T cell repertoires in COVID-19. Donors were grouped by their self-reported clinical history. Profiling relied on immunoSEQ multiplex PCR, and the TCRdb table lists in-frame clones only, not all of them. The table lists more than 150,000 clones, around 73% of them singletons, with roughly 17% in the top ten. This CDR3 is 14 amino acids long. The germline V gene encodes CDR1 LGHNA and CDR2 YSLEER. Trimming took 1 base from V and 4 from J; bases not matched to a gene: 0. On this clone: The sample contains more than one DNA sequence encoding this CDR3.

The source material was PBMCs or T cells enriched from blood (not recorded which). The chain is built from TRBV4-3 and TRBJ1-5, with TRBD1 matching 8 bases. This sequence was found in a woman between 45 and 60 years old who had recovered from COVID-19. The CDR3 nucleotides read TGCGCCAGCAGCCAAGGGACAGGGAATCAGCCCCAGCATTTT. This encodes CASSQGTGNQPQHF.